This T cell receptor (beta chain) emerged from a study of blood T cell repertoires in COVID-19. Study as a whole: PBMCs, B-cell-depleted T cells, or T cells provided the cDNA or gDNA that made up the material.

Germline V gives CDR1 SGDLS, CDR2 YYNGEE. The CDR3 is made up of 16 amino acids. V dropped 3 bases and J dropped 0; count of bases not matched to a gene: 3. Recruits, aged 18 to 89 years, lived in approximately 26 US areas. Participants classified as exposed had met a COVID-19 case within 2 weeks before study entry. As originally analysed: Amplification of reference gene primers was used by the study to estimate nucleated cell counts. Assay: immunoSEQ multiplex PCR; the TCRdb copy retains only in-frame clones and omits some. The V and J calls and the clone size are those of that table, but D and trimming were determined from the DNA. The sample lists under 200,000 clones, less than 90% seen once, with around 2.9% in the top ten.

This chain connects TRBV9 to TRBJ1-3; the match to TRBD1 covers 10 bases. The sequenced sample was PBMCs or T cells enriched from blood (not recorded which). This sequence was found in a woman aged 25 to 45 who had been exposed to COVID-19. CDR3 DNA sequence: TGTGCCAGCAGCGCACGGACAGGGGGCTCTGGAAACACCATATATTTT. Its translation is CASSARTGGSGNTIYF.